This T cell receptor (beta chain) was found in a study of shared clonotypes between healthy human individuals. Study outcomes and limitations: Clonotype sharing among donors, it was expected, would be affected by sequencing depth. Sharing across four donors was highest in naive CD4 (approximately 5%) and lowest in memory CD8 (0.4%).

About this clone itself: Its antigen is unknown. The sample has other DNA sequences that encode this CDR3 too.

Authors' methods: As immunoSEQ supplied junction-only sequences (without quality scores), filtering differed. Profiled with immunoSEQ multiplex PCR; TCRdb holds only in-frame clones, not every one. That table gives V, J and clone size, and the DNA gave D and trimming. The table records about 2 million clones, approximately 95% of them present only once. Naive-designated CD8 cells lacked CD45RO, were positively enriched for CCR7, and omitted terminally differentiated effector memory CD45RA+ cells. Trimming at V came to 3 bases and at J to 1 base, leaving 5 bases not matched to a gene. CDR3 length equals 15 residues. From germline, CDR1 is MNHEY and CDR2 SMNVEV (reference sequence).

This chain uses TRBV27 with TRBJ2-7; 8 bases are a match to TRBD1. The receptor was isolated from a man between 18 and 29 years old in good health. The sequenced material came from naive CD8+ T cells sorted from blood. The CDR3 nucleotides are TGTGCCAGCAGTTTGTCAGGGACAGGATCCTACGAGCAGTACTTC. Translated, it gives CASSLSGTGSYEQYF.